A selection of T cell receptor beta chains follows, all from one sample in a study of cytomegalovirus exposure and HLA in healthy donors. Profiling relied on immunoSEQ multiplex PCR, and the TCRdb table lists in-frame clones only, not all of them. The data hold around 180,000 clones, with about 80% observed a single time. The sequenced sample consisted of PBMCs. These receptor sequences come from a man in his sixties in good health and CMV-seronegative. Both conserved end residues are part of each CDR3. D genes are given only for firm matches. Only part of the rows carry a size: once, few, many, or a class if the clone is expanded.

cdr3_aa cdr3_nt d_call v_call clone_size j_call
CASTQGRGNSPLHF TGTGCCAGCACCCAAGGGAGAGGGAATTCACCCCTCCACTTT NA TRBV6-1 once TRBJ1-6
CASSPKGLAGGYNEQFF TGTGCCAGCAGCCCGAAAGGGCTAGCGGGGGGTTACAATGAGCAGTTCTTC TRBD2 TRBV11-1 NA TRBJ2-1
CASSEQAGGPYEQYF TGCGCCAGCAGTGAGCAAGCGGGGGGTCCCTACGAGCAGTACTTC TRBD2 TRBV10-2 NA TRBJ2-7
CASSLQGALTEAFF TGCGCCAGCAGCCTACAGGGGGCTTTAACTGAAGCTTTCTTT TRBD1 TRBV4-1 NA TRBJ1-1
CAIRQGGASQETQYF TGTGCCATCAGACAAGGAGGGGCATCACAAGAGACCCAGTACTTC NA TRBV10-3 few TRBJ2-5
CASSPAPAGTGELFF TGCGCCAGCAGCCCCGCGCCCGCCGGCACCGGGGAGCTGTTTTTT NA TRBV5-1 NA TRBJ2-2
CASSGGGVAQPQHF TGTGCCAGCAGTGGAGGGGGGGTGGCTCAGCCCCAGCATTTT NA TRBV28 NA TRBJ1-5
CASSFQQGAAGELFF TGTGCCAGCAGCTTTCAGCAGGGGGCCGCCGGGGAGCTGTTTTTT TRBD1 TRBV11-3 few TRBJ2-2
CASNSGGTEAFF TGTGCCAGCAATTCAGGGGGCACTGAAGCTTTCTTT TRBD1 TRBV6-5 NA TRBJ1-1
CASNPGQGAREQYF TGTGCCAGCAACCCGGGACAGGGGGCGCGAGAGCAGTACTTC TRBD1 TRBV6-5 NA TRBJ2-7
CASSPGRQGLGNTIYF TGTGCCAGCAGCCCAGGCCGACAGGGGCTTGGAAACACCATATATTTT TRBD1 TRBV5-4 NA TRBJ1-3
CANHRGVSTDTQYF TGTGCCAACCACCGCGGGGTCAGCACAGATACGCAGTATTTT NA TRBV2 once TRBJ2-3
CASKTTGDTEAFF TGTGCCAGCAAGACTACAGGGGACACTGAAGCTTTCTTT TRBD1 TRBV6-4 NA TRBJ1-1
CASSSRGGETQYF TGTGCCAGCAGTTCTCGGGGGGGGGAGACCCAGTACTTC TRBD2 TRBV6-6 NA TRBJ2-5
CASSVDFFTGELFF TGTGCCAGCAGCGTAGATTTCTTCACCGGGGAGCTGTTTTTT NA TRBV9 NA TRBJ2-2
CASSISRDYEQYF TGTGCCAGTAGTATTAGTCGGGACTACGAGCAGTACTTC NA TRBV19 NA TRBJ2-7
CASSQEGGSGTDTQYF TGTGCCAGCAGCCAAGAAGGAGGCAGCGGTACAGATACGCAGTATTTT NA TRBV14 NA TRBJ2-3
CASSFSGVYNEQFF TGCGCCAGCAGCTTTAGCGGGGTCTACAATGAGCAGTTCTTC TRBD2 TRBV5-1 NA TRBJ2-1
CASSYRRGGANVLTF TGTGCCAGCAGTTACCGCCGGGGGGGGGCCAACGTCCTGACTTTC NA TRBV6-7 NA TRBJ2-6
CASSFDRGGLNTEAFF TGCGCCAGCAGCTTCGACAGGGGCGGACTTAACACTGAAGCTTTCTTT TRBD1 TRBV4-1 once TRBJ1-1
CASSVEGRGPGQFF TGTGCCAGCAGCGTCGAGGGGAGGGGCCCGGGGCAGTTCTTC TRBD2 TRBV9 few TRBJ2-1
CASSYRGSSGNTIYF TGTGCCAGCAGTTACAGGGGGAGCTCTGGAAACACCATATATTTT NA TRBV6-5 NA TRBJ1-3
CAISEYGGRNTEAFF TGTGCCATCAGTGAGTACGGGGGAAGGAACACTGAAGCTTTCTTT NA TRBV10-3 NA TRBJ1-1
CASTGGGLEQYF TGTGCCAGCACCGGCGGGGGTCTCGAGCAGTACTTC TRBD2 TRBV2 NA TRBJ2-7